This TCR beta chain emerged from a study of patients and donors after allogeneic stem cell transplantation. TCRdb ran MiXCR on the RT-PCR reads and lists one entry per CDR3 protein. The sample yields 410,000 or so distinct CDR3 sequences, approximately 16% seen once. The germline V gene has CDR1 SGHRS and CDR2 YFSETQ. This CDR3 comprises 14 residues. Losses at the gene ends were 4 bases for V and 4 bases for J; bases not matched to a gene: 6. This clonotype was obtained from a human donor who was either an allogeneic HSCT recipient or a stem cell or donor lymphocyte infusion donor (not recorded which). It is not recorded whose cells these are; they may come from a transplant donor. The V and J genes are TRBV5-1 and TRBJ1-1; 8 bases fit TRBD1. Sequenced material: blood, either unsorted or a sorted T cell fraction (not recorded which). CDR3 nucleotides: TGCGCCAGCAGCCCAGGGGACAGGATCACTGAAGCTTTCTTT. Protein product: CASSPGDRITEAFF. The full variable domain, in which reference TRBV5-1 and TRBJ1-1 provide the parts outside the CDR3, is KAGVTQTPRYLIKTRGQQVTLSCSPISGHRSVSWYQQTPGQGLQFLFEYFSETQRNKGNFPGRFSGRQFSNSRSEMNVSTLELGDSALYLCASSPGDRITEAFFGQGTRLTVV.